These 2 T cell receptor beta chains came from one sample sequenced in a study of cytomegalovirus exposure and HLA in healthy donors. The PCR employed 60 Vbeta primers together with 13 Jbeta primers. Measured with immunoSEQ multiplex PCR; TCRdb has only the in-frame clones, and not every one. Of over 110,000 clones listed, around 79% are singletons. The specimen was PBMCs. The receptors were sampled from a man aged 18 to 29 in good health and CMV-seronegative.

The chain links TRBV27 to TRBJ1-1; the D is unclear. Germline lookup yields CDR1 MNHEY and CDR2 SMNVEV (reference sequence). The CDR3 has 14 amino acids. Between the trimmed V and J ends, which lost 7 bases and 6 bases, there was a span of 18 bases. The CDR3 region is CASMPMAGRPEAFF. CDR3 coding DNA: TGTGCCAGCATGCCTATGGCGGGCAGACCTGAAGCTTTCTTT.

The V call is TRBV7-2, the J call TRBJ2-1, with a weak D call TRBD2 (5 bases). The V gene lost 4 bases and the J gene lost 5 bases, with 12 bases spanning the gap. This CDR3 comprises 14 residues. Germline V gene sequence: CDR1 SGHTA, CDR2 FQGNSA. CDR3 sequence reads: CASSSRRWDNEQFF. The CDR3 nucleotides read TGTGCCAGCAGCTCAAGGAGGTGGGACAATGAGCAGTTCTTC. Full variable domain (remainder filled in from reference TRBV7-2 and TRBJ2-1): GAGVSQSPSNKVTEKGKDVELRCDPISGHTALYWYRQSLGQGLEFLIYFQGNSAPDKSGLPSDRFSAERTGGSVSTLTIQRTQQEDSAVYLCASSSRRWDNEQFFGPGTRLTVL.